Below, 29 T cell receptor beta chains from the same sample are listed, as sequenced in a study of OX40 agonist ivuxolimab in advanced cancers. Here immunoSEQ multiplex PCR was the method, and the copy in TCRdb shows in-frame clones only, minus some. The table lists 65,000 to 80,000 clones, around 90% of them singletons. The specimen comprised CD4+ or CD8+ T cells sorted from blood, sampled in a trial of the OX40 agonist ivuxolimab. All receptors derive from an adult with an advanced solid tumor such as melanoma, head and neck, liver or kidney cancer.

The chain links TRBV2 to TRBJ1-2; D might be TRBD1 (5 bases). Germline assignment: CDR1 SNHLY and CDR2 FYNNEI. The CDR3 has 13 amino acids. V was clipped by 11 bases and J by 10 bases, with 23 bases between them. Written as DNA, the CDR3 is TGTGCCGGCTATGGGTGGGACGGCAATTACTACACCTTC. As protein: CAGYGWDGNYYTF.

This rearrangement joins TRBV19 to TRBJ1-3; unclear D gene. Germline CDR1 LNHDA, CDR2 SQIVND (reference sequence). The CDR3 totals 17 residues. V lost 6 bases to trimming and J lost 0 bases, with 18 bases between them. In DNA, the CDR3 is TGTGCCAGTAGATCAGTATCGCCAGGCCGCTCTGGAAACACCATATATTTT. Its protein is CASRSVSPGRSGNTIYF. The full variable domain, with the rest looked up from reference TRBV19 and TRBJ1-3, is DGGITQSPKYLFRKEGQNVTLSCEQNLNHDAMYWYRQDPGQGLRLIYYSQIVNDFQKGDIAEGYSVSREKKESFPLTVTSAQKNPTAFYLCASRSVSPGRSGNTIYFGEGSWLTVV.

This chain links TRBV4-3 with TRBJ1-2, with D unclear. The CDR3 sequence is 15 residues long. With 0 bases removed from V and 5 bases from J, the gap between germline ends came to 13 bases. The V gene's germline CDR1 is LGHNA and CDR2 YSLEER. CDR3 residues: CASSQEIGTDYGYTF. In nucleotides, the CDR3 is TGCGCCAGCAGCCAAGAAATCGGCACAGATTATGGCTACACCTTC.

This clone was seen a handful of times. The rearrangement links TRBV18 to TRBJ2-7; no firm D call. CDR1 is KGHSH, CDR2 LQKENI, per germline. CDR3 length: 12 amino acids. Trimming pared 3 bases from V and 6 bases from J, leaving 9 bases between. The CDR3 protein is CASSPSLGEQYF. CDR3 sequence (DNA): TGTGCCAGCTCACCCTCCTTGGGCGAGCAGTACTTC.

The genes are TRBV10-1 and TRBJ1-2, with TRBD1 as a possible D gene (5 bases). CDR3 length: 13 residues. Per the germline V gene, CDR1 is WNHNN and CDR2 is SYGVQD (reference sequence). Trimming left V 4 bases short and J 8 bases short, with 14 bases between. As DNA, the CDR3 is TGCGCCAGCAGTGGGGACCGGGCATCCGGCTACACCTTC. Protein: CASSGDRASGYTF.

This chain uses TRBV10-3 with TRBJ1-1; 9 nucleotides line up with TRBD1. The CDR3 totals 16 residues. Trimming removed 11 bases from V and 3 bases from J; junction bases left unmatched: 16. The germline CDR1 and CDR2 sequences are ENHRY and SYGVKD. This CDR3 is CASQTSDRGWYTEAFF. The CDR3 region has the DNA TGTGCCTCACAAACTTCTGACAGGGGGTGGTACACTGAAGCTTTCTTT.

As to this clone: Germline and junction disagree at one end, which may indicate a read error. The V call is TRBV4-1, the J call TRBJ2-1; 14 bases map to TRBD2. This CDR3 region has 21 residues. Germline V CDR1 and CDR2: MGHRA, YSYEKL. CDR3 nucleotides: TGCGCCAGCAGCCAAAGATCGCCGGGACTAGCGGGAGTACTCTCCCACAATGAGCAGTTCTTC. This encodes CASSQRSPGLAGVLSHNEQFF.

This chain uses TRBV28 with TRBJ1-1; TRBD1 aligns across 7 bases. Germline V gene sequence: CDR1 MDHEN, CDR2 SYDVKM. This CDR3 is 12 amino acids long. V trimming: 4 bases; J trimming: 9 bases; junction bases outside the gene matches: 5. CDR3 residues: CASSSGQAQAFF. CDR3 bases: TGTGCCAGCAGTTCAGGACAGGCCCAAGCTTTCTTT.

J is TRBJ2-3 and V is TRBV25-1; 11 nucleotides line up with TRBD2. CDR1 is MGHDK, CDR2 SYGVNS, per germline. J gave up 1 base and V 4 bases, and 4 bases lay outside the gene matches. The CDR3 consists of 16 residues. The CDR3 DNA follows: TGTGCCAGCAGTGCTCTAGCGGGAGGACGCACAGATACGCAGTATTTT. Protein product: CASSALAGGRTDTQYF. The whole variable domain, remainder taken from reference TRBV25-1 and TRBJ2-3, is EADIYQTPRYLVIGTGKKITLECSQTMGHDKMYWYQQDPGMELHLIHYSYGVNSTEKGDLSSESTVSRIRTEHFPLTLESARPSHTSQYLCASSALAGGRTDTQYFGPGTRLTVL.

The CDR3 nucleotides read TGCAGCGTCCCTCCGGGGGGGGCAGGCTACACCTTC. Encoded protein: CSVPPGGAGYTF. The chain has TRBV29-1 and TRBJ1-2; D is perhaps TRBD1 (6 bases). The CDR3 spans 12 residues. V lost 6 bases and J lost 8, with 16 bases in between. Germline assignment: CDR1 SQVTM and CDR2 ANQGSEA. Full variable domain (missing parts from reference TRBV29-1 and TRBJ1-2): SAVISQKPSRDICQRGTSLTIQCQVDSQVTMMFWYRQQPGQSLTLIATANQGSEATYESGFVIDKFPISRPNLTFSTLTVSNMSPEDSSIYLCSVPPGGAGYTFGSGTRLTVV.

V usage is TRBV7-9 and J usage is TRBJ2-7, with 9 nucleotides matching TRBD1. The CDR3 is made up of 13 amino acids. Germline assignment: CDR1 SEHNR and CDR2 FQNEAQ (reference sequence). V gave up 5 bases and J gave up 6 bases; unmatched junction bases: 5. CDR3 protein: CASSIQGAVEQYF. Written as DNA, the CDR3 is TGTGCCAGCAGCATACAGGGGGCCGTCGAGCAGTACTTC.

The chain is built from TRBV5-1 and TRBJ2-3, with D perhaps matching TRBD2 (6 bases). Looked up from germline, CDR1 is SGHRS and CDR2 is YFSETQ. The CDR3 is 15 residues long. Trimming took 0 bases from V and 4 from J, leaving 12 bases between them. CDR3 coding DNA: TGCGCCAGCAGCTTGGATGGGGGGAACGCAGATACGCAGTATTTT. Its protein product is CASSLDGGNADTQYF. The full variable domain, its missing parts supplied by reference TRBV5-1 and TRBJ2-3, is KAGVTQTPRYLIKTRGQQVTLSCSPISGHRSVSWYQQTPGQGLQFLFEYFSETQRNKGNFPGRFSGRQFSNSRSEMNVSTLELGDSALYLCASSLDGGNADTQYFGPGTRLTVL.

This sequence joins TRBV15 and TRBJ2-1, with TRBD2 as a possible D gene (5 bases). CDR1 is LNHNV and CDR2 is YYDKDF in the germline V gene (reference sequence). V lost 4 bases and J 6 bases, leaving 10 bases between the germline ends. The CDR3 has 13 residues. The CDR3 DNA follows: TGTGCCACCAGCAATCGGGATGCCAATGAGCAGTTCTTC. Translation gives CATSNRDANEQFF.

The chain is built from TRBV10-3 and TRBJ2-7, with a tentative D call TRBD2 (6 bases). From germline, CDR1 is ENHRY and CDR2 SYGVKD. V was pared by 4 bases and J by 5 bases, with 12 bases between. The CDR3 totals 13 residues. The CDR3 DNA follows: TGTGCCATCAGTGGGGTGGGAGGCCACGAGCAGTACTTC. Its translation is CAISGVGGHEQYF.

CDR3 nucleotide sequence: TGCGCCAGCAGCCAACAACCGGGACAGAACACCGGGGAGCTGTTTTTT. Amino acid sequence: CASSQQPGQNTGELFF. The gene calls are TRBV4-1 and TRBJ2-2, with D tentatively TRBD1 (6 bases). The CDR3 covers 16 residues. Germline loops: CDR1 MGHRA, CDR2 YSYEKL. Trimming cost V 2 bases and J 1 base, with 11 bases left between them.

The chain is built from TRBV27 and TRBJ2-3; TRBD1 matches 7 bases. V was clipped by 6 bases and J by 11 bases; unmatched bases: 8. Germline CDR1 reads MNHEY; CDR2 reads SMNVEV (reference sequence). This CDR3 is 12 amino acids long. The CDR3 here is CASSNRQGRQYF. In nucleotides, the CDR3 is TGTGCCAGCAGCAACCGACAGGGTCGGCAGTATTTT.

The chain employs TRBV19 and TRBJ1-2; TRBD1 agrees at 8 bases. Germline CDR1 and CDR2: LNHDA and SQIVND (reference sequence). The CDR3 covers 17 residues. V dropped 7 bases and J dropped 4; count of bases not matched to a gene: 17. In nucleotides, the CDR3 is TGTGCCAGTACGACTTCAATGCAGGGGGCTTTCACCTATGGCTACACCTTC. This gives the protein CASTTSMQGAFTYGYTF.

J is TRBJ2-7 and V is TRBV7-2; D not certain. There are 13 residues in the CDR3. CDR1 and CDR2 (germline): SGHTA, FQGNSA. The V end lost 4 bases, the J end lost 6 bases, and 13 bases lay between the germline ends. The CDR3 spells CASSSSLRGEQYF. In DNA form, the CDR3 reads TGTGCCAGCAGCTCCTCCCTCCGAGGCGAGCAGTACTTC.

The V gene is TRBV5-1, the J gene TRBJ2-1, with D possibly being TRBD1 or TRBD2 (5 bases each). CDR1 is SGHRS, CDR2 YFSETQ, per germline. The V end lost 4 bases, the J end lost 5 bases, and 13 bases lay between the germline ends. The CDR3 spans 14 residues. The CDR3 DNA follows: TGCGCCAGCAGCACGGGACCCGTTAACAATGAGCAGTTCTTC. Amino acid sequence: CASSTGPVNNEQFF.

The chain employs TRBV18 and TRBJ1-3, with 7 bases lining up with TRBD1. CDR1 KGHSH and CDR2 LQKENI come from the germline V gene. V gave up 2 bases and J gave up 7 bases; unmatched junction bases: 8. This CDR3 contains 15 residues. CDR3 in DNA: TGTGCCAGCTCACCAGGGCCAGGGGGAGTCAACACCATATATTTT. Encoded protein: CASSPGPGGVNTIYF.

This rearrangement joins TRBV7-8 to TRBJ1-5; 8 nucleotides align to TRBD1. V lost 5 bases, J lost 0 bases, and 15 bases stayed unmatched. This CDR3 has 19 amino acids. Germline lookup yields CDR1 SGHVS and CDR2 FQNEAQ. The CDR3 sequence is CASSGSLTGVLYSNQPQHF. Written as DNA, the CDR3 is TGTGCCAGCAGCGGTTCTTTGACAGGGGTCCTCTATAGCAATCAGCCCCAGCATTTT.

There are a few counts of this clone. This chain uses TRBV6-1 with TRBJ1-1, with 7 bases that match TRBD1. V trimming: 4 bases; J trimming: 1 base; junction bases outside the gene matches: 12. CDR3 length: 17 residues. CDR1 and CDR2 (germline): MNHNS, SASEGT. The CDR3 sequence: CASSGFGSGGANTEAFF. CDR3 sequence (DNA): TGTGCCAGCAGTGGGTTTGGGTCAGGGGGTGCGAACACTGAAGCTTTCTTT.

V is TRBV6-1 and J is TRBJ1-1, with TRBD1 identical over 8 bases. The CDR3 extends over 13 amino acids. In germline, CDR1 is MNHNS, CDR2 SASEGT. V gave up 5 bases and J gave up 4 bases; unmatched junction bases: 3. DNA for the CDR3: TGTGCCAGCAGTATCAGGGGGCTCACTGAAGCTTTCTTT. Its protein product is CASSIRGLTEAFF.

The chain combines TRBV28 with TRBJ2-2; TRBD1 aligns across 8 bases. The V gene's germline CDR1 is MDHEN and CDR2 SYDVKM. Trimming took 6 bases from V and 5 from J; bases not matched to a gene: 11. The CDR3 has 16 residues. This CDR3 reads CASRNDRGTITGELFF. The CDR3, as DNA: TGTGCCAGCAGAAACGACAGGGGTACAATTACCGGGGAGCTGTTTTTT.

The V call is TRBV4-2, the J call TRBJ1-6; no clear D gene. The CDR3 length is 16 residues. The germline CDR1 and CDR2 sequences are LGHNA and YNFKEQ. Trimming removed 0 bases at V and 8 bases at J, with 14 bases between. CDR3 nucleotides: TGTGCCAGCAGCCAAGATCCCGGCAAGGATTATTCACCCCTCCACTTT. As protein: CASSQDPGKDYSPLHF.

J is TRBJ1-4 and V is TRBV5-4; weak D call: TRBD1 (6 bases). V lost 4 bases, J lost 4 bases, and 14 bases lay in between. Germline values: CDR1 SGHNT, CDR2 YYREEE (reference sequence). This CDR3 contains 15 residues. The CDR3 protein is CASSARQAHNEKLFF. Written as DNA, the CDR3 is TGTGCCAGCAGCGCGAGACAGGCCCATAATGAAAAACTGTTTTTT.

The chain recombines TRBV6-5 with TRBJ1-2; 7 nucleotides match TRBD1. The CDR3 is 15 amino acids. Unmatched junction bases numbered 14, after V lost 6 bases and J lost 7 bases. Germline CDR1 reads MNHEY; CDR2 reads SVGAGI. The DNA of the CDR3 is TGTGCCAGCAGCCCTATGCAGGAGGGGGCGCGTGGCTACACCTTC. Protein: CASSPMQEGARGYTF.

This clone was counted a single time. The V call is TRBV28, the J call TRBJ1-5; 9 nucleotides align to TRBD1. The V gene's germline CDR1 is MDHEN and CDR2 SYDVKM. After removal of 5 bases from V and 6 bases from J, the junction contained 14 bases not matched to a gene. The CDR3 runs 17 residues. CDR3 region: CASSRDPGTGYIQPQHF. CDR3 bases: TGTGCCAGCAGTCGGGACCCCGGGACAGGGTATATTCAGCCCCAGCATTTT.

CDR3: CASSLAGSNTEAFF. In DNA, the CDR3 is TGTGCCAGCAGCTTAGCGGGCTCGAACACTGAAGCTTTCTTT. The rearrangement uses TRBV11-2 and TRBJ1-1; D remains unclear. Germline CDR1 SGHAT, CDR2 FQNNGV. The V and J ends lost 1 base and 1 base respectively, with 7 bases between them. The CDR3 sequence is 14 residues long.